This is a list of T cell receptor beta chains from one sample in a study of OX40 agonist ivuxolimab in advanced cancers. This table comes from immunoSEQ multiplex PCR, and its TCRdb copy is limited to in-frame clones, with some not included. The sample includes tens of thousands of clones, around 87% of them seen just once. The sequenced sample was CD4+ or CD8+ T cells sorted from blood, obtained in a trial of the OX40 agonist ivuxolimab. The receptors were sampled from an adult with an advanced solid tumor such as melanoma, head and neck, liver or kidney cancer. The conserved cysteine and the conserved F or W are not part of the CDR3 here.

j_call v_call cdr3_aa
TRBJ2-7 TRBV7-9 ASSRTGGLGYEQY
TRBJ2-5 TRBV15 ATSLGGSGAQETQY
TRBJ1-2 TRBV9 ASSVTDNYGYT
TRBJ2-7 TRBV6-6 ASSSHPRLTYEQY
TRBJ1-3 TRBV12-5 ASGLQGSGNTIY
TRBJ2-7 TRBV7-8 ASSPGQGMRSYEQY
TRBJ2-3 TRBV7-6 ASSLGRGPDTQY
TRBJ1-3 TRBV2 ATAYPNGGTAPNTIY
TRBJ1-2 TRBV19 ASSRRAGDYGYT
TRBJ1-1 TRBV6-1 ASSESAPMNTEAF
TRBJ2-7 TRBV10-3 AISETPGRNYEQY
TRBJ2-7 TRBV2 ASSDPDSGGITNEQY
TRBJ1-5 TRBV6-5 ASREGRGSNQPQH
TRBJ2-1 TRBV18 ASSLGHLDYNEQF
TRBJ2-7 TRBV7-9 ASSFTGGNEQY
TRBJ2-3 TRBV7-2 ASSLQGITDTQY
TRBJ1-2 TRBV2 AGTTSRNTGTLEYGYT
TRBJ1-6 TRBV27 ASSLPGGGNSPLH
TRBJ1-1 TRBV5-6 ASTYEPSKNTEAF
TRBJ1-1 TRBV6-5 ASSINTEAF
TRBJ2-3 TRBV6-5 ASSYRGFPTDTQY
TRBJ1-5 TRBV5-6 ASSNRTGYNQPQH
TRBJ2-4 TRBV6-6 ASSFVGETDIQY
TRBJ1-2 TRBV9 ASSGTGYT
TRBJ1-6 TRBV27 ASKRGSNSPLH
TRBJ1-1 TRBV6-6 ASSYWEGNTEAF
TRBJ2-1 TRBV19 ASSFSGGVLNEQF
TRBJ2-5 TRBV11-2 ASSRTSGGAQETQY
TRBJ2-7 TRBV4-1 ASSQDRGGAYEQY
TRBJ1-1 TRBV28 ASSFSRQGMNTEAF
TRBJ1-5 TRBV5-1 ASSLGGSHQPQH
TRBJ2-3 TRBV10-2 ASRIGGRTDTQY
TRBJ1-5 TRBV19 ASIGTGASNQPQH
TRBJ2-7 TRBV6-1 ASSEASGGYEQY
TRBJ2-7 TRBV29-1 SVSSGSYEQY
TRBJ1-2 TRBV9 ASSPRPGYT
TRBJ2-7 TRBV15 ATSRDSTGRDSYEQY
TRBJ2-5 TRBV7-2 ASSLRLADQETQY
TRBJ2-1 TRBV7-2 ASSLVGYNEQF
TRBJ2-3 TRBV11-2 ASSLNSVPDTQY
TRBJ2-7 TRBV19 ASSIALDSSYEQY
TRBJ2-7 TRBV25-1 ASSEWDAYEQY
TRBJ2-3 TRBV6-6 ASRTPSVGTDTQY
TRBJ1-2 TRBV5-4 ASSLAGAGRNVVYGYT
TRBJ2-7 TRBV6-5 ASSYGSSGREQY
TRBJ2-7 TRBV16 ASSTSEGGYEQY
TRBJ1-1 TRBV9 ASSPRDRPNTEAF
TRBJ1-2 TRBV19 ASSYNRKDGYT
TRBJ1-6 TRBV6-1 ASSAQTGGGNSPLH
TRBJ1-1 TRBV6-1 ASSEWSRGTERMNTEAF
TRBJ2-1 TRBV27 ASSTPGQGSEQF
TRBJ2-5 TRBV10-3 AISESTASDFATQY
TRBJ1-2 TRBV7-2 ASSPYGNTLYGYT
TRBJ2-7 TRBV7-8 ASSLWQGESYEQY
TRBJ1-1 TRBV6-5 ASSGYTEAF
TRBJ2-7 TRBV5-1 ASSFLGTSYEQY
TRBJ2-1 TRBV7-8 ASSVSGLAYNEQF
TRBJ2-4 TRBV6-1 ASRGRGMTKNIQY
TRBJ2-7 TRBV9 ASSVGGGGYEQY
TRBJ2-5 TRBV9 ASSVVGNSETQY